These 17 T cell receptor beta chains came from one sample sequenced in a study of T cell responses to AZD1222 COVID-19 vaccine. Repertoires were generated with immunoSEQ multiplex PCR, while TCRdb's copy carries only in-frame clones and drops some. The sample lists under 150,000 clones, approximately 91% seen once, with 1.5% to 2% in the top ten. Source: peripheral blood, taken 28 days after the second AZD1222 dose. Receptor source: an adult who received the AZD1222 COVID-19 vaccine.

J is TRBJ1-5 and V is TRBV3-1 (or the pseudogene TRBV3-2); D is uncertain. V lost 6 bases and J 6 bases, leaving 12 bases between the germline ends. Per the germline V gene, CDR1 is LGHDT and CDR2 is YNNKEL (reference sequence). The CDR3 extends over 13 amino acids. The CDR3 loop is CASSLDWAQPQHF. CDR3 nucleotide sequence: TGTGCCAGCAGTCTCGACTGGGCTCAGCCCCAGCATTTT.

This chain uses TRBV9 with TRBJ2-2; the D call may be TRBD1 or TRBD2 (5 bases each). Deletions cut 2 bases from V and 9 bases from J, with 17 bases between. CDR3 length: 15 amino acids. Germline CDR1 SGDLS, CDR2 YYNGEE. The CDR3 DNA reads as TGTGCCAGCAGCGTTGATGGGACGGTGAGTCGGGAGCTGTTTTTT. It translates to CASSVDGTVSRELFF.

The CDR3 protein is CASSWTGGTYEQYF. In nucleotides, the CDR3 is TGTGCCAGCTCCTGGACAGGGGGGACCTACGAGCAGTACTTC. The chain uses TRBV18 and TRBJ2-7; 10 bases align to TRBD1. Losses at the gene ends were 6 bases for V and 2 bases for J; bases not matched to a gene: 4. Germline-derived CDR1 and CDR2 are KGHSH and LQKENI. This CDR3 is 14 amino acids long.

CDR3 in amino acids: CASSLGASGSSNEQFF. As DNA, the CDR3 is TGTGCCAGCAGCTTAGGGGCTAGCGGGAGTTCGAATGAGCAGTTCTTC. The chain carries TRBV11-3 and TRBJ2-1, with 10 bases that match TRBD2. There are 16 residues in the CDR3. The trim removed 1 base at V and 7 bases at J, leaving 7 bases unmatched. Germline loops: CDR1 SGHNT, CDR2 YENEEA.

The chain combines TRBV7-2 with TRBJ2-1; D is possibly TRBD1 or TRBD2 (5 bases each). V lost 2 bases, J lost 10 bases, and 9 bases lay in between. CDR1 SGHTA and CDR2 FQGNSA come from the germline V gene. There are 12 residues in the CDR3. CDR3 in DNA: TGTGCCAGCAGCTTATCGGGGACGGAGCAGTTCTTC. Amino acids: CASSLSGTEQFF. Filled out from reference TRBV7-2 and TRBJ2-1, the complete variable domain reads GAGVSQSPSNKVTEKGKDVELRCDPISGHTALYWYRQSLGQGLEFLIYFQGNSAPDKSGLPSDRFSAERTGGSVSTLTIQRTQQEDSAVYLCASSLSGTEQFFGPGTRLTVL.

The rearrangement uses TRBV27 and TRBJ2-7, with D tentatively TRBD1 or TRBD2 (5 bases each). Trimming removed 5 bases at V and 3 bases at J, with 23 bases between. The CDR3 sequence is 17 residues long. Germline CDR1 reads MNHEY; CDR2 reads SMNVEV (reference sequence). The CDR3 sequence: CASSRLRGPFSFYEQYF. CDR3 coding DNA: TGTGCCAGCAGTCGCTTGAGGGGACCCTTTTCGTTCTACGAGCAGTACTTC.

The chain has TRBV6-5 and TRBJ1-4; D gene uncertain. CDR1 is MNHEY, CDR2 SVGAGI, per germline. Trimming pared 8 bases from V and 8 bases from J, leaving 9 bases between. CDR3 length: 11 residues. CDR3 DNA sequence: TGTGCCAGCGGGCAGTTAGAAAAACTGTTTTTT. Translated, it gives CASGQLEKLFF.

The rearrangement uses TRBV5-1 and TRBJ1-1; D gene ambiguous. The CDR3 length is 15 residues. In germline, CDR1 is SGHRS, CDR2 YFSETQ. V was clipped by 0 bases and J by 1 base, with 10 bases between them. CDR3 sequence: CASSLEPRSNTEAFF. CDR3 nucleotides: TGCGCCAGCAGCTTGGAGCCCAGATCGAACACTGAAGCTTTCTTT.

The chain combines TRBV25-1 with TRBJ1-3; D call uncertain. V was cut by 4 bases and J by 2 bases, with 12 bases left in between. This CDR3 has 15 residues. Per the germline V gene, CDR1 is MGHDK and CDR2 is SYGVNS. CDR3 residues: CASSAIWGAGNTIYF. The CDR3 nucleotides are TGTGCCAGCAGTGCGATATGGGGTGCTGGAAACACCATATATTTT.

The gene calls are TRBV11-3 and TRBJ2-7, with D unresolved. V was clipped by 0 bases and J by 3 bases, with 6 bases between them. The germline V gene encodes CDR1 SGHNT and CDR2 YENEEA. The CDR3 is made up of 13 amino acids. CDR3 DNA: TGTGCCAGCAGCTTAGAGTCCAGCTACGAGCAGTACTTC. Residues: CASSLESSYEQYF.

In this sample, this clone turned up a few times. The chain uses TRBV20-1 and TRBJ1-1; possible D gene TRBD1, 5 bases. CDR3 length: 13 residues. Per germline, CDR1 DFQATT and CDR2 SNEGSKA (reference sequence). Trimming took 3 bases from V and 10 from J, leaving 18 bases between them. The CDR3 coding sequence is TGCAGTGCTAGTACAGGTTCACTACTAGGAGCTTTCTTT. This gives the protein CSASTGSLLGAFF.

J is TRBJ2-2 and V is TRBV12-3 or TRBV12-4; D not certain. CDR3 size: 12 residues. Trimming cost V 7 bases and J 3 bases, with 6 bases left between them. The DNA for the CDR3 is TGTGCCAGCACCCGGGACACCGGGGAGCTGTTTTTT. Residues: CASTRDTGELFF.

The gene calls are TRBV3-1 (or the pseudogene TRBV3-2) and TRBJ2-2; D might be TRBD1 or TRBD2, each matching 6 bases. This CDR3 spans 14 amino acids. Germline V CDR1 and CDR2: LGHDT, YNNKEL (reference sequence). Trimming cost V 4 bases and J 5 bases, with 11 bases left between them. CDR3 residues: CASSPGGVTGELFF. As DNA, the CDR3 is TGTGCCAGCAGCCCCGGGGGCGTAACCGGGGAGCTGTTTTTT.

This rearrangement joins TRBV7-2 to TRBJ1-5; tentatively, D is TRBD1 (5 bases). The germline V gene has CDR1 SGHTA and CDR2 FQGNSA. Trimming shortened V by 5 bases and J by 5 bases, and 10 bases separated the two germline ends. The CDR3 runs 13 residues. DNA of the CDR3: TGTGCCAGCAGCGGGGACCGGGATCAGCCCCAGCATTTT. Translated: CASSGDRDQPQHF.

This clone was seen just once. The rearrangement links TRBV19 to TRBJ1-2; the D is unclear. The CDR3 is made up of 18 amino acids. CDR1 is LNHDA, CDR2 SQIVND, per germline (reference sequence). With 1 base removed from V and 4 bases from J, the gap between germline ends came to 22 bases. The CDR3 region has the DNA TGTGCCAGTAGTATAGGGTTGTCTGTCGGACTCGGACTCTATGGCTACACCTTC. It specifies CASSIGLSVGLGLYGYTF.

The CDR3 sequence is CASSPEGIHEQYF. CDR3 bases: TGTGCCAGCAGCCCTGAGGGGATCCACGAGCAGTACTTC. The chain recombines TRBV5-6 with TRBJ2-7; D may be TRBD1 or TRBD2 (5 bases each). Trimming cost V 4 bases and J 5 bases, with 13 bases left between them. This CDR3 is built from 13 residues. The germline gives CDR1 SGHDT, CDR2 YYEEEE.

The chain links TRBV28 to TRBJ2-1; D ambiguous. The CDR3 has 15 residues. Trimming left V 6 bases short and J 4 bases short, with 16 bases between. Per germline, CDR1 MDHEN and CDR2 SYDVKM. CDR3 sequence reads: CASRPPGYVYNEQFF. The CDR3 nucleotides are TGTGCCAGCAGACCTCCAGGCTACGTATACAATGAGCAGTTCTTC.